These 21 T cell receptor beta chains came from one sample sequenced in a study of T cells after yellow fever vaccination. One entry per CDR3 protein results from TCRdb running MiXCR on the 5' RACE reads. The table lists 150,000 to 200,000 distinct CDR3 sequences, roughly 6.4% of them singletons. Sequences were derived from CD4+ T cells sorted from PBMCs, sampled on the day of the first yellow fever vaccination. Source of these receptors: a man aged 18-30 years who received the YFV17D yellow fever vaccine.

V is TRBV29-1 and J is TRBJ2-5; maybe TRBD2 (6 bases). The germline gives CDR1 SQVTM, CDR2 ANQGSEA. V was clipped by 0 bases and J by 4 bases, with 12 bases between them. CDR3 size: 14 residues. The CDR3 nucleotides are TGCAGCGTTGAAGATAAGGGACTTGGAGAGACCCAGTACTTC. As protein: CSVEDKGLGETQYF.

This clonotype was detected a few times. V gene TRBV12-3 or TRBV12-4 combines with J gene TRBJ1-3; D ambiguous. Trimming stripped 1 base from V and 2 bases from J, with 6 bases between. The length of the CDR3 is 14 residues. CDR3 nucleotides: TGTGCCAGCAGTTTAGGGAACGCTGGAAACACCATATATTTT. This encodes CASSLGNAGNTIYF.

This clonotype occurred many times. The genes are TRBV19 and TRBJ2-5; D may be TRBD1 or TRBD2 (5 bases each). CDR1 and CDR2 from the germline V gene are LNHDA and SQIVND (reference sequence). This CDR3 region has 13 residues. Trimming left V 3 bases short and J 3 bases short, with 8 bases between. The CDR3: CASSIEGKETQYF. CDR3 bases: TGTGCCAGTAGTATTGAGGGGAAAGAGACCCAGTACTTC.

This clonotype was found many times. This chain links TRBV11-2 with TRBJ2-5, with a possible D match to TRBD2 (6 bases). The CDR3 has 13 residues. Trimming left V 7 bases short and J 0 bases short, with 9 bases between. Germline CDR1 reads SGHAT; CDR2 reads FQNNGV. CDR3 DNA sequence: TGTGCCAGCAATCTAGCGCACCAAGAGACCCAGTACTTC. Translation: CASNLAHQETQYF.

V is TRBV10-3 and J is TRBJ1-3; D unclear. Germline assignment: CDR1 ENHRY and CDR2 SYGVKD. The CDR3 sequence is 13 residues long. Trimming took off 10 bases at V and 0 bases at J, with 10 bases between the two ends. CDR3 sequence: CATSRGSGNTIYF. CDR3 sequence (DNA): TGTGCCACCTCCCGGGGCTCTGGAAACACCATATATTTT.

The chain is built from TRBV9 and TRBJ1-1; D gene uncertain. The CDR3 has 14 amino acids. Germline-derived CDR1 and CDR2 are SGDLS and YYNGEE. V lost 4 bases and J lost 2, with 12 bases in between. CDR3 DNA sequence: TGTGCCAGCAGCCTCGCCTCTGCTAACACTGAAGCTTTCTTT. It translates to CASSLASANTEAFF.

At least ten counts were recorded for this clonotype. The gene calls are TRBV3-1 and TRBJ1-2; D ambiguous. The CDR3 has 17 residues. The V end lost 0 bases, the J end lost 5 bases, and 19 bases lay between the germline ends. The germline gives CDR1 LGHDT, CDR2 YNNKEL (reference sequence). CDR3 loop: CASSQDRRPAGFYGYTF. The CDR3 DNA sequence: TGTGCCAGCAGCCAAGATCGTAGGCCCGCGGGGTTTTATGGCTACACCTTC.

This clonotype was found many times. CDR3 in DNA: TGTGCCAGCAGCTCCGGGTGGAACACCGGGGAGCTGTTTTTT. Translated, it gives CASSSGWNTGELFF. V usage is TRBV7-6 and J usage is TRBJ2-2; D not certain. V shed 4 bases and J shed 1 base, with 7 bases lying between them. This CDR3 is built from 14 residues. Germline V lookup: CDR1 SGHVS, CDR2 FNYEAQ.

This clonotype was observed many times. The chain couples TRBV15 to TRBJ1-2; possible D gene TRBD1, 5 bases. Germline assignment: CDR1 LNHNV and CDR2 YYDKDF (reference sequence). V was trimmed by 1 base and J by 6 bases, leaving 15 bases between them. The CDR3 has 15 residues. CDR3 protein: CATSRAGTPGNGYTF. CDR3 nucleotide sequence: TGTGCCACCAGCAGAGCCGGGACCCCCGGGAATGGCTACACCTTC.

The table lists this clonotype with many counts. The gene calls are TRBV7-2 and TRBJ1-3; TRBD1 aligns across 7 bases. The CDR3 runs 15 residues. The ends lost 3 bases at V and 1 base at J; junction bases unmatched: 3. CDR1 SGHTA and CDR2 FQGNSA come from the germline V gene. The CDR3 protein is CASSFGRGSGNTIYF. CDR3 nucleotide sequence: TGTGCCAGCAGCTTCGGCAGGGGGTCTGGAAACACCATATATTTT.

This clonotype occurred many times. The CDR3 loop reads CASSPPGQGLETQYF. DNA of the CDR3: TGCGCCAGCAGCCCGCCGGGACAGGGGTTAGAGACCCAGTACTTC. The chain carries TRBV5-1 and TRBJ2-5, with 10 bases fitting TRBD1. This CDR3 contains 15 residues. V lost 4 bases, J lost 4 bases, and 7 bases stayed unmatched. CDR1 is SGHRS, CDR2 YFSETQ, per germline.

The chain has TRBV6-4 and TRBJ1-4, with a weak D call TRBD1 (5 bases). Germline-derived CDR1 and CDR2 are MRHNA and SNTAGT. The V end lost 5 bases, the J end lost 2 bases, and 24 bases lay between the germline ends. The CDR3 loop spans 19 amino acids. The CDR3 here is CASSPPLKGVTSTNEKLFF. The CDR3 DNA sequence: TGTGCCAGCAGTCCCCCCTTAAAAGGGGTTACCTCGACTAATGAAAAACTGTTTTTT.

This clonotype was seen many times. This chain links TRBV20-1 with TRBJ2-3; 7 positions agree with TRBD1. CDR3 length: 13 residues. Germline CDR1 and CDR2: DFQATT and SNEGSKA (reference sequence). V trimming: 2 bases; J trimming: 8 bases; junction bases outside the gene matches: 7. CDR3 nucleotides: TGCAGTGCTAGAAGGACAGGTTCAAGTACGCAGTATTTT. Translated, it gives CSARRTGSSTQYF.

V is TRBV11-2 and J is TRBJ1-1; weak D call: TRBD1 (5 bases). The CDR3 is 10 residues long. CDR1 SGHAT and CDR2 FQNNGV come from the germline V gene. Trimming stripped 4 bases from V and 8 bases from J, with 5 bases between. In DNA form, the CDR3 reads TGTGCCAGCAGCTCAGGGGAAGCTTTCTTT. Translated, it gives CASSSGEAFF.

Turning to this clonotype: A read error may explain this, as a much larger clone is one base away. J is TRBJ2-5 and V is TRBV7-9; D not resolved. CDR1 is SEHNR, CDR2 FQNEAQ, per germline (reference sequence). The CDR3 has 13 amino acids. The DNA for the CDR3 is TGTGCCAGCATCTTAGTATCTGGTCCGCGCAAGTACTTC. Translating it yields CASILVSGPRKYF.

The chain recombines TRBV5-1 with TRBJ2-3, with 7 nucleotides matching TRBD2. The germline V gene has CDR1 SGHRS and CDR2 YFSETQ. The V and J ends lost 4 bases and 3 bases, in that order; junction bases with no gene match: 8. The CDR3 totals 15 residues. CDR3 sequence: CASSPLTSTTDTQYF. CDR3 nucleotides: TGCGCCAGCAGCCCGCTGACTAGCACTACAGATACGCAGTATTTT.

The table lists this clonotype with many counts. In nucleotides, the CDR3 is TGTGCCACCAGTGGGCAAAGAGGCACTGAAGCTTTCTTT. It translates to CATSGQRGTEAFF. The chain has TRBV24-1 and TRBJ1-1; D call uncertain. The V gene's germline CDR1 is KGHDR and CDR2 SFDVKD. Trimming took off 5 bases at V and 4 bases at J, with 10 bases between the two ends. CDR3 length: 13 amino acids.

This clonotype was detected a few times. The chain has TRBV7-2 and TRBJ1-1, with D possibly matching TRBD1 (6 bases). Germline V gene data show CDR1 as SGHTA and CDR2 as FQGNSA. The CDR3 has 14 residues. The V gene lost 3 bases and the J gene lost 3 bases, with 11 bases spanning the gap. CDR3 nucleotide sequence: TGTGCCAGCAGCTTCGGGACAACTTACACTGAAGCTTTCTTT. It codes for CASSFGTTYTEAFF.

In this sample, this clonotype turned up many times. V usage is TRBV12-3 or TRBV12-4 and J usage is TRBJ1-4; a weak D match, TRBD1 (5 bases). This CDR3 is built from 14 residues. V shed 7 bases and J shed 7 bases, with 16 bases lying between them. CDR3 amino acids: CASTPGGAGEKLFF. CDR3 in DNA: TGTGCCAGCACCCCGGGTGGGGCGGGTGAAAAACTGTTTTTT.

The sample holds many counts of this clonotype. The chain couples TRBV6-1 to TRBJ2-3; no clear D. CDR3 length: 13 residues. From germline, CDR1 is MNHNS and CDR2 SASEGT. Trimming removed 7 bases at V and 0 bases at J, with 8 bases between. The CDR3 sequence: CASNQPSTDTQYF. DNA for the CDR3: TGTGCCAGCAATCAACCAAGCACAGATACGCAGTATTTT.

V and J are TRBV4-3 and TRBJ1-6, with D unresolved. In germline, CDR1 is LGHNA, CDR2 YSLEER. CDR3 length: 17 residues. Trimming removed 3 bases from V and 9 bases from J, with 21 bases in between. The CDR3 protein is CASSQTPLSRASSPLHF. The CDR3 DNA reads as TGCGCCAGCAGCCAGACACCCCTCTCGAGGGCGTCTTCACCCCTCCACTTT.